This is a list of T cell receptor beta chains from one sample in a study of early T cells in non-severe SARS-CoV-2 infection. TCRdb ran MiXCR on the 5' RACE reads and lists one entry per CDR3 protein. The profile shows about 68,000 distinct CDR3 sequences, 10% to 15% of them singletons. Material: whole blood. The origin of the receptors is an adult who was a healthcare worker with PCR-confirmed SARS-CoV-2 infection or an uninfected control (not recorded which). The CDR3 runs from the conserved cysteine through the conserved F or W. The D gene is left open where the match is weak. Size is stated for part of the rows, as once, few or many counts, or as a class when the clone is expanded.

TRBV6-2/TRBV6-3	NA	TRBJ2-2	NA	TGTGCCAGCAGTTACTCGAGGGCAGGCACCGGGGAGCTGTTTTTT	CASSYSRAGTGELFF
TRBV29-1	NA	TRBJ2-7	NA	TGCAGCGTTGGATCGGGTAACTACGAGCAGTACTTC	CSVGSGNYEQYF
TRBV18	TRBD2	TRBJ2-7	few	TGTGCCAGCTCACCACCGAGCTCTAGCGGGTACGAGCAGTACTTC	CASSPPSSSGYEQYF
TRBV9	NA	TRBJ2-7	NA	TGTGCCAGCAGCGTATCCCCCTTCTACGAGCAGTACTTC	CASSVSPFYEQYF
TRBV5-4	TRBD1	TRBJ1-1	NA	TGTGCCAGCAGCTTGGAAAGACAGGGGAACACTGAAGCTTTCTTT	CASSLERQGNTEAFF
TRBV12-3/TRBV12-4	NA	TRBJ1-1	many	TGTGCCAGCAGTTTCGGCAGGAACACTGAAGCTTTCTTT	CASSFGRNTEAFF
TRBV29-1	NA	TRBJ1-2	many	TGCAGCGCGGGTCGTGGTGATCCTAACTATGGCTACACCTTC	CSAGRGDPNYGYTF
TRBV20-1	TRBD2	TRBJ2-5	NA	TGCAGTGCTAGAGGACTAGCGGACCAAGAGACCCAGTACTTC	CSARGLADQETQYF
TRBV20-1	NA	TRBJ1-3	NA	TGCAGTGCTAGAGATCCCAGGGGAGGAAACACCATATATTTT	CSARDPRGGNTIYF
TRBV27	NA	TRBJ1-2	NA	TGTGCCAGCAGTTTATCCCGGGTAGACTATGGCTACACCTTC	CASSLSRVDYGYTF
TRBV20-1	NA	TRBJ1-1	few	TGCAGTGCTAGAGTTTCTGGGAACACTGAAGCTTTCTTT	CSARVSGNTEAFF
TRBV20-1	NA	TRBJ2-3	NA	TGCAGTGCTAGAGAGCTAGCGAATGGGGACACAGATACGCAGTATTTT	CSARELANGDTDTQYF
TRBV25-1	NA	TRBJ1-1	many	TGTGCCAGCAGTGACTGGGACATCCGGAACACTGAAGCTTTCTTT	CASSDWDIRNTEAFF
TRBV7-9	NA	TRBJ2-7	NA	TGTGCCAGCAGCTGGGAAGCCTACGAGCAGTACTTC	CASSWEAYEQYF
TRBV29-1	NA	TRBJ1-2	NA	TGCAACGTTGAAGATCCAGTAAACTATGGCTACACCTTC	CNVEDPVNYGYTF
TRBV11-2	NA	TRBJ1-6	NA	TGTGCCAGCAGCCCTAGCCGTAATTCACCCCTCCACTTT	CASSPSRNSPLHF
TRBV7-8	NA	TRBJ2-1	many	TGTGCCAGCAGCTTAGTACCTTCCGTTAGTGAGCAGTTCTTC	CASSLVPSVSEQFF
TRBV15	TRBD2	TRBJ2-3	few	TGTGCCACCAGCACCACTAGCGGGGGGTTTACAGATACGCAGTATTTT	CATSTTSGGFTDTQYF
TRBV20-1	NA	TRBJ1-2	many	TGCAGTGCGAGACGGTTTTTCGCCGGGACTCCATTTAACTATGGCTACACCTTC	CSARRFFAGTPFNYGYTF
TRBV7-6	NA	TRBJ2-7	NA	TGTGCCAGCAGCTCCTATCAGGGGCCCTACGAGCAGTACTTC	CASSSYQGPYEQYF
TRBV14	NA	TRBJ1-1	many	TGTGCCAGCAGCCACGCACTCGGAAGGGGTGAAGCTTTCTTT	CASSHALGRGEAFF
TRBV15	NA	TRBJ2-7	few	TGTGCCACCAGCAGCCCGTATTCCGGCGAGCAGTACTTC	CATSSPYSGEQYF
TRBV7-2	TRBD1	TRBJ1-1	NA	TGTGCCAGCAGCATGGGACAGCGAGCTTTCTTT	CASSMGQRAFF
TRBV29-1	TRBD2	TRBJ2-3	NA	TGCAGCGTTGAATCCCTTAGCGGGTACACAGATACGCAGTATTTT	CSVESLSGYTDTQYF
TRBV27	TRBD1	TRBJ2-7	NA	TGTGCCAGCCAAGGACAGGTCTCCTACGAGCAGTACTTC	CASQGQVSYEQYF
TRBV6-1	NA	TRBJ2-6	few	TGTGCCAGCAGTGAAGTGGGGTATGGGGCCAACGTCCTGACTTTC	CASSEVGYGANVLTF
TRBV3-1	NA	TRBJ2-2	few	TGTGCCAGCAGCCAAGTGCCGACAGGCCCCGGGGAGCTGTTTTTT	CASSQVPTGPGELFF
TRBV28	NA	TRBJ2-4	NA	TGTGCCGGCTCTCGACCCCCGCTTAACATTCAGTACTTC	CAGSRPPLNIQYF
TRBV29-1	NA	TRBJ2-7	NA	TGCAGCGTCCGACTTAGGACGGGTTTGGACGAGCAGTACTTC	CSVRLRTGLDEQYF
TRBV20-1	NA	TRBJ2-3	many	TGCAGTGCAGGACTCCTCACAGATACGCAGTATTTT	CSAGLLTDTQYF
TRBV24-1	NA	TRBJ2-2	few	TGTGCCACCAGTGATAGGGGGGACTGGACCTCTGGCACCGGGGAGCTGTTTTTT	CATSDRGDWTSGTGELFF
TRBV9	TRBD2	TRBJ2-1	few	TGTGCCAGCAGCGTAGTAGGACTAGCAACCAATGAGCAGTTCTTC	CASSVVGLATNEQFF
TRBV27	NA	TRBJ1-6	few	TGTGCCAGCAGTCCTATCCCCCCGGGCCAAACAGGGTCACCCCTCCACTTT	CASSPIPPGQTGSPLHF
TRBV20-1	NA	TRBJ1-1	NA	TGCAGCGGATACGAAACGGGGGTGAACACTGAAGCTTTCTTT	CSGYETGVNTEAFF
TRBV7-2	TRBD2	TRBJ2-5	few	TGTGCCAGCAGCTCACAGCGGGGGGGCCGACAAGAGACCCAGTACTTC	CASSSQRGGRQETQYF
TRBV18	TRBD2	TRBJ2-3	few	TGTGCCAGCTCACTCTATAGCGGGGGACGCACAGATACGCAGTATTTT	CASSLYSGGRTDTQYF
TRBV3-1	NA	TRBJ2-7	once	TGTGCCAGCAGCCAAGTCGTTTTTCCCTACGAGCAGTACTTC	CASSQVVFPYEQYF
TRBV4-3	TRBD1	TRBJ2-7	few	TGCGCCAGCAGCCACTACAGGGGAGCCTACGAGCAGTACTTC	CASSHYRGAYEQYF
TRBV27	NA	TRBJ1-1	many	TGTGCCAGCAGTTTAAGGGCAGGGGCACCGGCTTTCTTT	CASSLRAGAPAFF
TRBV3-1	TRBD1	TRBJ1-3	many	TGTGCCAGCAGCCAGAAGACAGGGATGACTGGAAACACCATATATTTT	CASSQKTGMTGNTIYF
TRBV6-2/TRBV6-3	NA	TRBJ1-1	NA	TGTGCCAGCATAAGAGTGAACACTGAAGCTTTCTTT	CASIRVNTEAFF
TRBV20-1	NA	TRBJ1-1	few	TGCAGTGCTAGAGAAGTGGGCGCGAACACTGAAGCTTTCTTT	CSAREVGANTEAFF
TRBV7-9	NA	TRBJ1-2	NA	TGTGCCAGCAGCCCCGGCGGGGGGCAGGGCGGCTACACCTTC	CASSPGGGQGGYTF
TRBV29-1	TRBD1	TRBJ1-1	NA	TGCAGCGCGGGACAGGGGTTGGAGACTGAAGCTTTCTTT	CSAGQGLETEAFF
TRBV7-9	NA	TRBJ1-6	many	TGTGCCAGCAGCTTCAGAACGACAGGCCCCGGATCACCCCTCCACTTT	CASSFRTTGPGSPLHF
TRBV14	TRBD1	TRBJ2-7	many	TGTGCCAGCAGCCCTCACGGGACAGGGGGTTACGAGCAGTACTTC	CASSPHGTGGYEQYF
TRBV24-1	NA	TRBJ2-3	NA	TGTGCCACCAGTGATAACACAGATACGCAGTATTTT	CATSDNTDTQYF
TRBV3-1	NA	TRBJ2-7	few	TGTGCCAGCAGCCAGGGGTCAGGCGGCGGGGGCGGCGAGCAGTACTTC	CASSQGSGGGGGEQYF
TRBV29-1	NA	TRBJ1-5	NA	TGCAGCGTTGGTGGAGGGGTTAATCAGCCCCAGCATTTT	CSVGGGVNQPQHF
TRBV11-1	TRBD2	TRBJ2-7	many	TGTGCCAGCAGCTTTTCGGCTAGCGGAATGTACGAGCAGTACTTC	CASSFSASGMYEQYF